This T cell receptor beta chain was identified in a study of beta chain features in type 1 diabetes. Every participating donor gave one draw, a heparinised blood sample averaging around 120 mL. For this clone: Its antigen is unidentified.

Study outcomes and limitations: The study found fewer insertions and more deletions at VDJ junctions in type 1 diabetes patients. PCR might favor shorter templates, equally in patients and controls.

The authors reverse transcribed all of the isolated RNA, so sequencing captured expressed TCRB transcripts. Using immunoSEQ multiplex PCR, the repertoire was profiled, and TCRdb retains in-frame clones only, with some absent. The sample yields approximately 150,000 clones, about 10% seen once. J gave up 6 bases and V 6 bases, and 13 bases lay outside the gene matches. The germline V gene encodes CDR1 SNHLY and CDR2 FYNNEI. The CDR3 is 18 amino acids. This chain connects TRBV2 to TRBJ2-1; 14 nucleotides line up with TRBD2. The receptor comes from a man between 18 and 35 years old in good health. The sample taken for sequencing was naive CD4+ T cells from blood. CDR3 sequence: CASRAKIRLAGGRNEQFF. CDR3 DNA sequence: TGTGCCAGCAGAGCAAAAATCCGACTAGCGGGGGGGCGCAATGAGCAGTTCTTC.